The next 30 T cell receptor beta chains were all read from a single sample in a study of molecular identifiers for immune sequencing clone quantification. TCRdb reprocessed the PCR reads via MiXCR and lists one record per CDR3 protein. The table includes over 550,000 distinct CDR3 sequences, about 25% detected once. Sequencing was carried out using naive CD8+ T cells from blood, with Jurkat cell RNA spiked in. The subset was: FACS-sorted CD8+CD4-CCR7+CD45RA+ naive T cells. The receptors here all came from a human donor in good health. Some libraries in this study had Jurkat cell RNA spiked in.

Regarding this clonotype: This could be a read error, since a much larger clone is one nucleotide away. V usage is TRBV5-4 and J usage is TRBJ1-3, with D maybe TRBD1 (6 bases). Germline CDR1 SGHNT, CDR2 YYREEE (reference sequence). This CDR3 comprises 15 residues. DNA of the CDR3: TGTGCCAGCAGCGGAACACAGGGCTCTGGAAACACCATACATTTT. Translated, it gives CASSGTQGSGNTIHF.

This clonotype was picked up a small number of times. This chain uses TRBV4-3 with TRBJ1-2; D is unclear. Germline-derived CDR1 and CDR2 are LGHNA and YSLEER. V shed 0 bases and J shed 6 bases, with 17 bases lying between them. The CDR3 length is 16 residues. CDR3 nucleotide sequence: TGCGCCAGCAGCCAAGATCGGTACGGGATGGGGAATGGCTACACCTTC. As protein: CASSQDRYGMGNGYTF.

The chain is built from TRBV19 and TRBJ2-1; TRBD1 matches at 7 bases. Germline CDR1 reads LNHDA; CDR2 reads SQIVND (reference sequence). This CDR3 has 15 amino acids. J was trimmed by 6 bases and V by 5 bases; bases with no gene match: 10. CDR3 DNA sequence: TGTGCCAGTAGTCCGACCGGGACAGCCTTCAATGAGCAGTTCTTC. As protein: CASSPTGTAFNEQFF.

This clonotype was counted ten times or more. The gene calls are TRBV4-3 and TRBJ1-5, with D hard to call. This CDR3 is built from 15 residues. Deletions cut 0 bases from V and 3 bases from J, with 9 bases between. Germline values: CDR1 LGHNA, CDR2 YSLEER. CDR3 nucleotide sequence: TGCGCCAGCAGCCAAGATTTGATCTCCAATCAGCCCCAGCATTTT. Its protein is CASSQDLISNQPQHF.

With respect to this clonotype: No conserved phenylalanine or tryptophan is present at the end of the CDR3, so a read error is the likely explanation. The gene calls are TRBV7-8 and TRBJ1-5; D is uncertain. CDR1 SGHVS and CDR2 FQNEAQ come from the germline V gene. The CDR3 consists of 13 residues. Trimming pared 1 base from V and 4 bases from J, leaving 5 bases between. This CDR3 reads CASSLVENQPQHS. The CDR3, as DNA: TGTGCCAGCAGCTTAGTGGAGAATCAGCCCCAGCATTCT.

The genes are TRBV7-8 and TRBJ1-4; no firm D call. Trimming took off 5 bases at V and 6 bases at J, with 16 bases between the two ends. This CDR3 is built from 15 residues. Germline CDR1 is SGHVS and CDR2 is FQNEAQ. CDR3 nucleotide sequence: TGTGCCAGCAGCCGCGAGACAAGGTTGGATGAAAAACTGTTTTTT. Translation gives CASSRETRLDEKLFF. Variable domain in full (rest from reference TRBV7-8 and TRBJ1-4): GAGVSQSPRYKVAKRGQDVALRCDPISGHVSLFWYQQALGQGPEFLTYFQNEAQLDKSGLPSDRFFAERPEGSVSTLKIQRTQQEDSAVYLCASSRETRLDEKLFFGSGTQLSVL.

A note on this clonotype: This could be a read error, since a much larger clone is one nucleotide away. Written as DNA, the CDR3 is TGCAGTGCCGCGGCCCACAGCACAGATACGCAGTATTTT. This translates into CSAAAHSTDTQYF. The rearrangement uses TRBV20-1 and TRBJ2-3; D remains ambiguous. V lost 6 bases and J lost 0, with 10 bases in between. The CDR3 extends over 13 amino acids. Germline CDR1 and CDR2: DFQATT and SNEGSKA (reference sequence).

As concerns this clonotype: The junction departs from the called germline gene at one end, perhaps through a read error. The rearrangement joins TRBV4-1 to TRBJ2-7, with TRBD2 as a possible D gene (7 bases). This CDR3 is built from 13 residues. CDR1 MGHRA and CDR2 YSYEKL come from the germline V gene. The CDR3 spells CASSPTGGYEQCF. As DNA, the CDR3 is TGCGCCAGCAGCCCAACGGGGGGCTACGAGCAGTGCTTC.

With respect to this clonotype: The junction does not match germline at one end; this may be a read error. CDR3 sequence: CTSGPSGSYEQYF. The DNA for the CDR3 is TGTACCAGTGGGCCTAGCGGATCCTACGAGCAGTACTTC. This chain links TRBV19 with TRBJ2-7; 7 bases are shared with TRBD2. CDR1 is LNHDA, CDR2 SQIVND, per germline (reference sequence). This CDR3 comprises 13 residues. The variable domain in full, with the rest retrieved from reference TRBV19 and TRBJ2-7, is DGGITQSPKYLFRKEGQNVTLSCEQNLNHDAMYWYRQDPGQGLRLIYYSQIVNDFQKGDIAEGYSVSREKKESFPLTVTSAQKNPTAFYLCTSGPSGSYEQYFGPGTRLTVT.

This clonotype is a singleton in its sample. This sequence may be a read error, since a much larger clone differs from it by one base. This chain connects TRBV7-9 to TRBJ1-4; 9 positions agree with TRBD1. The CDR3 runs 14 residues. Per germline, CDR1 SEHNR and CDR2 FQNEAQ (reference sequence). Written as DNA, the CDR3 is TGTGCCGGCAGCTTGGGGACAGGGAACGAAAAACTGTTTTTT. This codes for CAGSLGTGNEKLFF. The full variable domain, in which reference TRBV7-9 and TRBJ1-4 provide the parts outside the CDR3, is DTGVSQNPRHKITKRGQNVTFRCDPISEHNRLYWYRQTLGQGPEFLTYFQNEAQLEKSRLLSDRFSAERPKGSFSTLEIQRTEQGDSAMYLCAGSLGTGNEKLFFGSGTQLSVL.

With regard to this clonotype: A much larger clone differs by one base, so this may be a read error. The J gene is TRBJ2-3, the V gene TRBV4-3, with D hard to call. CDR1 is LGHNA and CDR2 is YSLEER in the germline V gene. V lost 2 bases, J lost 3 bases, and 9 bases lay in between. The CDR3 spans 14 residues. The DNA of the CDR3 is TGCGCCAGCAGCCAAAATCAGACAACAGATACGCAGTATTTT. It specifies CASSQNQTTDTQYF.

In this sample, this clonotype turned up a few times. The chain couples TRBV7-9 to TRBJ2-1; TRBD2 matches 7 bases. The CDR3 has 17 residues. V dropped 7 bases and J dropped 3; count of bases not matched to a gene: 15. Germline V gene sequence: CDR1 SEHNR, CDR2 FQNEAQ (reference sequence). CDR3 amino acids: CASTRGGSNPGYNEQFF. The CDR3 nucleotides are TGTGCCAGCACACGTGGCGGGAGTAACCCCGGCTACAATGAGCAGTTCTTC.

Turning to this clonotype: Since no conserved phenylalanine or tryptophan closes the CDR3, a read error is the likely cause. The chain carries TRBV20-1 and TRBJ2-3, with 7 bases identical to TRBD1. V shed 5 bases and J 2 bases; nucleotides not matched to a gene: 7. The germline V gene has CDR1 DFQATT and CDR2 SNEGSKA (reference sequence). The length of the CDR3 is 14 residues. The CDR3 reads CSAVLDRLTDTQYL. In DNA, the CDR3 is TGCAGTGCTGTCCTGGACAGGCTCACAGATACGCAGTATCTT.

In this sample, this clonotype turned up many times. In DNA form, the CDR3 reads TGCGCCAGCAGCCACGTCGGGACTAGTGATCGCAATGAGCAGTTCTTC. Amino acid sequence: CASSHVGTSDRNEQFF. The V gene is TRBV4-1, the J gene TRBJ2-1, with TRBD2 matching over 8 bases. Trimming took 3 bases from V and 6 from J; bases not matched to a gene: 10. CDR3 length: 16 residues. The germline V gene encodes CDR1 MGHRA and CDR2 YSYEKL.

About this clonotype: Compared with germline, one end of the junction differs, possibly owing to a read error. This chain uses TRBV4-3 with TRBJ2-1; 8 bases line up with TRBD2. Germline loops: CDR1 LGHNA, CDR2 YSLEER. CDR3 size: 14 residues. CDR3 DNA: TGCGCCAGCAGCCCCGGACTAGCCTACAATGTGCAGTTCTTC. Residues: CASSPGLAYNVQFF.

Of note for this clonotype: One junction end disagrees with the germline gene, perhaps due to a read error. The CDR3, as DNA: TGTGCCAGCAGCGCGGGGACAGGGAGTCAGCCCCAGCGTTTT. This codes for CASSAGTGSQPQRF. The rearrangement links TRBV5-4 to TRBJ1-5, with 9 bases matching TRBD1. This CDR3 has 14 residues. Germline V lookup: CDR1 SGHNT, CDR2 YYREEE (reference sequence).

This clonotype was seen at least ten times. V and J are TRBV4-3 and TRBJ2-7; D is perhaps TRBD1 (6 bases). The CDR3 covers 15 residues. The V gene's germline CDR1 is LGHNA and CDR2 YSLEER. V was trimmed by 1 base and J by 4 bases, leaving 14 bases between them. CDR3 loop: CASSQGGGFGYEQYF. The DNA for the CDR3 is TGCGCCAGCAGCCAAGGAGGGGGATTCGGGTACGAGCAGTACTTC.

This clonotype has only a few counts. J is TRBJ2-1 and V is TRBV24-1, with 7 bases matching TRBD1. This CDR3 comprises 17 residues. The V gene end was trimmed by 2 bases and the J gene end by 0 bases; junction bases not matched to a gene: 6. Germline V gives CDR1 KGHDR, CDR2 SFDVKD. CDR3 in amino acids: CATSDYRGPDSYNEQFF. Written as DNA, the CDR3 is TGTGCCACCAGTGATTACAGGGGTCCCGACTCCTACAATGAGCAGTTCTTC.

The chain is built from TRBV27 and TRBJ2-1, with D possibly matching TRBD2 (6 bases). Trimming took off 3 bases at V and 6 bases at J, with 9 bases between the two ends. This CDR3 has 13 amino acids. CDR1 and CDR2 (germline): MNHEY, SMNVEV (reference sequence). CDR3 nucleotide sequence: TGTGCCAGCAGTTTTTCCGGGGGCAATGAGCAGTTCTTC. It encodes CASSFSGGNEQFF.

This clonotype was detected only a few times. The chain joins TRBV6-1 to TRBJ2-7; D gene ambiguous. Between the trimmed V and J ends, which lost 1 base and 1 base, there was a span of 11 bases. From germline, CDR1 is MNHNS and CDR2 SASEGT. The CDR3 consists of 15 residues. The CDR3 DNA is TGTGCCAGCAGTGAAGAACTCGTCGGATCCTACGAGCAGTACTTC. The encoded protein is CASSEELVGSYEQYF.

This clonotype was detected a few times. The rearrangement uses TRBV4-3 and TRBJ2-7; 9 nucleotides agree with TRBD2. V lost 0 bases and J lost 4; bases outside the gene matches: 10. Per the germline V gene, CDR1 is LGHNA and CDR2 is YSLEER. This CDR3 contains 17 residues. The CDR3 here is CASSQDGPAGGKYEQYF. CDR3 in DNA: TGCGCCAGCAGCCAAGATGGGCCAGCGGGGGGAAAGTACGAGCAGTACTTC.

V gene TRBV19 combines with J gene TRBJ1-5, with D possibly being TRBD1 (6 bases). From germline, CDR1 is LNHDA and CDR2 SQIVND (reference sequence). The V end was cut by 10 bases, the J end by 2 bases, with 9 bases between. The CDR3 covers 12 residues. Here the CDR3 DNA reads TGTGCCACCCGACAGGGCAATCAGCCCCAGCATTTT. Amino acid sequence: CATRQGNQPQHF. The whole variable domain, filled in from reference TRBV19 and TRBJ1-5, reads DGGITQSPKYLFRKEGQNVTLSCEQNLNHDAMYWYRQDPGQGLRLIYYSQIVNDFQKGDIAEGYSVSREKKESFPLTVTSAQKNPTAFYLCATRQGNQPQHFGDGTRLSIL.

This clonotype occurred many times. The rearrangement links TRBV20-1 to TRBJ2-2; 7 bases agree with TRBD2. This CDR3 has 15 amino acids. After removal of 0 bases from V and 4 bases from J, the junction contained 5 bases not matched to a gene. Germline CDR1 reads DFQATT; CDR2 reads SNEGSKA (reference sequence). CDR3 DNA: TGCAGTGCTAGAGAAGGGACTACGACCACCGGGGAGCTGTTTTTT. Its protein product is CSAREGTTTTGELFF.

The chain joins TRBV6-5 to TRBJ2-7; D is possibly TRBD1 (6 bases). The CDR3 length is 13 residues. V dropped 2 bases and J dropped 4 bases, with 9 bases sitting between them. Germline values: CDR1 MNHEY, CDR2 SVGAGI. In nucleotides, the CDR3 is TGTGCCAGCAGTTACGCCGGACAGTACGAGCAGTACTTC. This codes for CASSYAGQYEQYF.

As concerns this clonotype: A much larger clone lies a single base off, so this may be a read error. The rearrangement links TRBV4-3 to TRBJ2-7; D uncertain. There are 15 residues in the CDR3. CDR1 is LGHNA and CDR2 is YSLEER in the germline V gene. The DNA for the CDR3 is TGCGCCAGCAGCCAAGAGGTTACGAGGTACTACGCGCAGTACTTC. Residues: CASSQEVTRYYAQYF.

This clonotype was seen many times. The V gene is TRBV12-3 or TRBV12-4, the J gene TRBJ2-3; 9 positions match TRBD2. This CDR3 has 17 residues. V gave up 0 bases and J gave up 2 bases; unmatched junction bases: 6. CDR3 bases: TGTGCCAGCAGTTTAGCACTAGCGGGCGCTTACACAGATACGCAGTATTTT. Translation: CASSLALAGAYTDTQYF.

This rearrangement joins TRBV9 to TRBJ2-1; D is unresolved. Germline-derived CDR1 and CDR2 are SGDLS and YYNGEE. Trimming pared 2 bases from V and 5 bases from J, leaving 8 bases between. The CDR3 contains 13 residues. The CDR3 DNA reads as TGTGCCAGCAGCGTCTCCGAAAACAATGAGCAGTTCTTC. This translates into CASSVSENNEQFF. Full variable domain (rest looked up from reference TRBV9 and TRBJ2-1): DSGVTQTPKHLITATGQRVTLRCSPRSGDLSVYWYQQSLDQGLQFLIQYYNGEERAKGNILERFSAQQFPDLHSELNLSSLELGDSALYFCASSVSENNEQFFGPGTRLTVL.

Comments on this clonotype: A much larger clone lies a single base off, so this may be a read error. The J gene is TRBJ2-7, the V gene TRBV15; 10 bases match TRBD1. Germline values: CDR1 LNHNV, CDR2 YYDKDF (reference sequence). This CDR3 has 16 amino acids. V lost 4 bases, J lost 6 bases, and 12 bases stayed unmatched. The CDR3 is CATSKDLGTGEVEQYF. CDR3 bases: TGTGCCACCAGCAAAGATTTGGGGACAGGGGAAGTCGAGCAGTACTTC.

The CDR3 DNA is TGTGCCAGCAGCTCCCCCCCTCTGAGGAACACTGAAGCTTTCTTT. Protein: CASSSPPLRNTEAFF. This chain uses TRBV13 with TRBJ1-1, with unresolved D. CDR1 is PRHDT, CDR2 FYEKMQ, per germline (reference sequence). CDR3 size: 15 residues. V lost 4 bases and J lost 1, with 13 bases in between. Full variable domain (remainder filled in from reference TRBV13 and TRBJ1-1): AAGVIQSPRHLIKEKRETATLKCYPIPRHDTVYWYQQGPGQDPQFLISFYEKMQSDKGSIPDRFSAQQFSDYHSELNMSSLELGDSALYFCASSSPPLRNTEAFFGQGTRLTVV.

This clonotype has at least ten counts. The V gene is TRBV5-1, the J gene TRBJ2-3, with TRBD1 identical over 7 bases. CDR1 is SGHRS, CDR2 YFSETQ, per germline. The CDR3 totals 14 residues. V lost 6 bases to trimming and J lost 3 bases; unmatched junction nucleotides: 7. Here the CDR3 DNA reads TGCGCCAGCAAACAGGGGATGTCGACAGATACGCAGTATTTT. This translates into CASKQGMSTDTQYF.